This TCR beta chain was obtained from a study of cytomegalovirus exposure and HLA in healthy donors. Overall study context: It was reported in a later analysis that the 120 validation repertoires used the same platform as the roughly 700 first-cohort repertoires.

Notes on this clone: No antigen is known for it.

The CDR3 sequence is 16 residues long. V was clipped by 0 bases and J by 0 bases, with 11 bases between them. Germline values: CDR1 SGHDT, CDR2 YYEEEE. Separation from the approximately 690-subject first cohort characterized the roughly 110-subject validation cohort, to which the donors belonged. The study, taken as a whole, reports: In vitro assays verified that a few CMV-associated chains recognized CMV antigens specifically. Overall, roughly 170 TCR beta chains were annotated as cytomegalovirus-associated.

Profiled with immunoSEQ multiplex PCR; TCRdb holds only in-frame clones, not every one. The data hold some 110,000 clones, with roughly 86% observed a single time. The chain carries TRBV5-6 and TRBJ2-3; D might be TRBD1 (6 bases). The sequence was obtained from a man younger than 35 in good health and CMV-seronegative. Sequences were obtained from PBMCs. CDR3 amino acids: CASSLDRASSTDTQYF. The CDR3, as DNA: TGTGCCAGCAGCTTGGACAGGGCCTCTAGCACAGATACGCAGTATTTT.